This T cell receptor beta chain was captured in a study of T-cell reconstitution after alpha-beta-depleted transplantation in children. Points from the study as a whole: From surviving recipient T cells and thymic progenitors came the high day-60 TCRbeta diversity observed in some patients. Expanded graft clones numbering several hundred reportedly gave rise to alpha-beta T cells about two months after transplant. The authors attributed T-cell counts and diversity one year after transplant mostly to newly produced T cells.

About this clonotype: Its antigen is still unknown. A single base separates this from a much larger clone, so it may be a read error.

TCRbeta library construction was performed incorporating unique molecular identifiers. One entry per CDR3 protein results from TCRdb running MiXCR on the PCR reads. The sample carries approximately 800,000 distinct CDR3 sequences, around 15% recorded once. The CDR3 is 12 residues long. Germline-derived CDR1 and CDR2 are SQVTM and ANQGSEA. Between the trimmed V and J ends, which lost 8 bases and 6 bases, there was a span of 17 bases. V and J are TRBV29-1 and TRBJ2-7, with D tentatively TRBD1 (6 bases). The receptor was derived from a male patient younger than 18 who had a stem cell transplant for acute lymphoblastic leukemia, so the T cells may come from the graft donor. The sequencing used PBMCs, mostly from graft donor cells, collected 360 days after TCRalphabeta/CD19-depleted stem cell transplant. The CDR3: CSYYRDPCEQYF. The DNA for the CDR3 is TGCAGCTACTACAGGGACCCCTGCGAGCAGTACTTC.